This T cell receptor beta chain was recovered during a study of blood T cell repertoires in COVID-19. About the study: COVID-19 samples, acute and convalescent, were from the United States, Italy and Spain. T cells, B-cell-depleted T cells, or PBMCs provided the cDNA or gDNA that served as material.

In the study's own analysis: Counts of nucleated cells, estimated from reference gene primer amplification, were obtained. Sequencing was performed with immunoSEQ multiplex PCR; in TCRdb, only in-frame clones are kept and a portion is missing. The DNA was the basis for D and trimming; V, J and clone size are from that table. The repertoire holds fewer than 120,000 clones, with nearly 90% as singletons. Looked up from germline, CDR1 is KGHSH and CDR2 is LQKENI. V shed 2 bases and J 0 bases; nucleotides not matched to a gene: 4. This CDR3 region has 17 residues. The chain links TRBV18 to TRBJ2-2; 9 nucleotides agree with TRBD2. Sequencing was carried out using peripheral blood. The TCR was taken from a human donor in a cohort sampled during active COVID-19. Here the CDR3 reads CASSPGSGRTNTGELFF. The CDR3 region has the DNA TGTGCCAGCTCACCAGGGAGCGGGAGGACGAACACCGGGGAGCTGTTTTTT.